This TCR beta chain was observed in a study of shared clonotypes between healthy human individuals. It was about 210 ng DNA, tens of thousands of T cell genomes, that sorted-subset replicate PCRs used. Profiled with immunoSEQ multiplex PCR; TCRdb holds only in-frame clones, not every one. The table has nearly 2 million clones, just under 95% seen once. CD45RO-negative cells were positively selected for CCR7, leaving out terminally differentiated effector memory CD45RA+ cells. Sequencing input: naive CD8+ T cells sorted from blood. The receptor was isolated from a man aged 18 to 35 in good health.

Here the CDR3 reads CASSSFGGLIAPNEQFF. The CDR3 DNA sequence: TGTGCCAGCAGCTCCTTCGGAGGGCTAATTGCCCCCAATGAGCAGTTCTTC. V gene TRBV11-2 combines with J gene TRBJ2-1, with D tentatively TRBD2 (6 bases). The germline V gene has CDR1 SGHAT and CDR2 FQNNGV. The CDR3 covers 17 residues. V was clipped by 4 bases and J by 6 bases, with 22 bases between them.